What follows are 25 T cell receptor beta chains derived from one specimen sequenced in a study of neoadjuvant anti-PD-1 for oral cavity cancer. Only in-frame clones appear in the TCRdb table, and some are missing; sequencing was by immunoSEQ multiplex PCR. The data show fewer than 11,000 clones, around two thirds seen once. The time point is: after neoadjuvant nivolumab, at surgical resection. Here the sequenced sample was tumor tissue, taken after nivolumab (anti-PD-1) treatment. These receptors originate from a person aged 35 to 85 with oral cavity squamous cell carcinoma.

The rearrangement links TRBV6-5 to TRBJ2-7; 7 bases map to TRBD2. CDR3 length: 14 amino acids. J gave up 0 bases and V 6 bases, and 5 bases lay outside the gene matches. Per germline, CDR1 MNHEY and CDR2 SVGAGI. The CDR3 DNA sequence: TGTGCCAGCAGGCGGGGGTTCAGCTCCTACGAGCAGTACTTC. The encoded protein is CASRRGFSSYEQYF.

This clone was observed a few times. This sequence joins TRBV5-1 and TRBJ1-4, with D possibly TRBD1 on 6 matching bases. This CDR3 is built from 14 residues. V gave up 3 bases and J gave up 4 bases, with 10 bases separating them. Germline lookup yields CDR1 SGHRS and CDR2 YFSETQ. The CDR3 protein is CASSSGGVNEKLFF. In DNA form, the CDR3 reads TGCGCCAGCAGCTCCGGGGGCGTTAATGAAAAACTGTTTTTT.

The CDR3 sequence: CASSVAGAQETQYF. The CDR3 DNA sequence: TGCGCCAGCAGTGTAGCGGGGGCACAAGAGACCCAGTACTTC. V is TRBV10-2 and J is TRBJ2-5, with 9 bases aligning to TRBD2. With 4 bases clipped from V and 2 bases from J, the junction kept 2 bases outside the gene matches. Germline V gene data show CDR1 as WSHSY and CDR2 as SAAADI. The CDR3 has 14 amino acids.

Written as DNA, the CDR3 is TGTGCCAGCACCCTGGCCACATTTAGGGGGGCGCGAACTAATGAAAAACTGTTTTTT. Translating it yields CASTLATFRGARTNEKLFF. The V gene is TRBV28, the J gene TRBJ1-4; the D gene is possibly TRBD1 (6 bases). Deletions cut 7 bases from V and 1 base from J, with 25 bases between. Germline lookup yields CDR1 MDHEN and CDR2 SYDVKM. This CDR3 contains 19 residues.

The chain links TRBV7-3 to TRBJ2-3; no firm D call. Germline assignment: CDR1 SGHTA and CDR2 FQGTGA. The CDR3 runs 11 residues. V was shortened by 4 bases and J by 4 bases, with 3 bases between the two germline ends. CDR3 region: CASSYADTQYF. Here the CDR3 DNA reads TGTGCCAGCAGCTATGCAGATACGCAGTATTTT.

This chain joins TRBV28 and TRBJ1-2; 8 bases align to TRBD1. V dropped 3 bases and J dropped 6; count of bases not matched to a gene: 9. Germline CDR1 MDHEN, CDR2 SYDVKM. The CDR3 length is 15 residues. This CDR3 is CASSLARGHRNGYTF. Written as DNA, the CDR3 is TGTGCCAGCAGTTTGGCCAGGGGGCATCGCAATGGCTACACCTTC.

The chain uses TRBV9 and TRBJ2-2; D is perhaps TRBD2 (6 bases). Trimming pared 0 bases from V and 5 bases from J, leaving 8 bases between. The CDR3 spans 14 residues. Germline assignment: CDR1 SGDLS and CDR2 YYNGEE. CDR3 nucleotides: TGTGCCAGCAGCGTAGGACTAGGGACCGGGGAGCTGTTTTTT. Protein product: CASSVGLGTGELFF.

The V gene is TRBV7-9, the J gene TRBJ1-1; the match to TRBD1 covers 9 bases. The CDR3 length is 16 residues. Losses at the gene ends were 6 bases for V and 4 bases for J; bases not matched to a gene: 12. The germline CDR1 and CDR2 sequences are SEHNR and FQNEAQ (reference sequence). The CDR3 protein is CASSLDPGQGSTEAFF. Written as DNA, the CDR3 is TGTGCCAGCAGTCTCGATCCGGGACAGGGTTCCACTGAAGCTTTCTTT.

This chain connects TRBV5-1 to TRBJ1-4, with D uncertain. The germline CDR1 and CDR2 sequences are SGHRS and YFSETQ. Trimming cost V 3 bases and J 5 bases, with 11 bases left between them. This CDR3 has 14 amino acids. The CDR3 nucleotides are TGCGCCAGCAGCTACAAAGCTCGGAATGAAAAACTGTTTTTT. As protein: CASSYKARNEKLFF. The complete variable domain, with remaining parts taken from reference TRBV5-1 and TRBJ1-4, reads KAGVTQTPRYLIKTRGQQVTLSCSPISGHRSVSWYQQTPGQGLQFLFEYFSETQRNKGNFPGRFSGRQFSNSRSEMNVSTLELGDSALYLCASSYKARNEKLFFGSGTQLSVL.

This clone appeared once. This chain joins TRBV7-9 and TRBJ2-4; 7 bases agree with TRBD1. V trimming: 2 bases; J trimming: 6 bases; junction bases outside the gene matches: 4. Germline values: CDR1 SEHNR, CDR2 FQNEAQ (reference sequence). The CDR3 loop spans 14 amino acids. The CDR3 protein is CASSLNRGRNIQYF. DNA for the CDR3: TGTGCCAGCAGCTTAAACAGGGGTAGAAACATTCAGTACTTC. The full variable domain, completed using reference TRBV7-9 and TRBJ2-4, is DTGVSQNPRHKITKRGQNVTFRCDPISEHNRLYWYRQTLGQGPEFLTYFQNEAQLEKSRLLSDRFSAERPKGSFSTLEIQRTEQGDSAMYLCASSLNRGRNIQYFGAGTRLSVL.

The chain joins TRBV7-2 to TRBJ1-2; TRBD1 aligns across 7 bases. V gave up 4 bases and J gave up 8 bases; unmatched junction bases: 10. Looked up from germline, CDR1 is SGHTA and CDR2 is FQGNSA. The CDR3 sequence is 14 residues long. Here the CDR3 DNA reads TGTGCCAGCAGCTCTTGGGACAGCTTGGGGGGCTACACCTTC. It is translated as CASSSWDSLGGYTF. Full variable domain (remainder filled in from reference TRBV7-2 and TRBJ1-2): GAGVSQSPSNKVTEKGKDVELRCDPISGHTALYWYRQSLGQGLEFLIYFQGNSAPDKSGLPSDRFSAERTGGSVSTLTIQRTQQEDSAVYLCASSSWDSLGGYTFGSGTRLTVV.

The chain recombines TRBV2 with TRBJ2-3; 8 bases align to TRBD2. V was clipped by 2 bases and J by 15 bases; unmatched bases: 16. This CDR3 is built from 15 residues. The germline V gene encodes CDR1 SNHLY and CDR2 FYNNEI. Written as DNA, the CDR3 is TGTGCCAGCAGTGAAAGGGACATTACCGGGACTAGGGCATATTTT. Translating it yields CASSERDITGTRAYF.

The V gene is TRBV6-1, the J gene TRBJ1-1; D might be TRBD1 (6 bases). The V end lost 5 bases, the J end lost 5 bases, and 15 bases lay between the germline ends. This CDR3 spans 14 amino acids. Germline V gene sequence: CDR1 MNHNS, CDR2 SASEGT. The CDR3 bases are TGTGCCAGCAGTCCCCGAGGGCAGGGGACTGAAGCTTTCTTT. This sequence encodes CASSPRGQGTEAFF.

The chain is built from TRBV5-1 and TRBJ1-3, with D tentatively TRBD1 (6 bases). There are 16 residues in the CDR3. V shed 3 bases and J shed 0 bases, with 13 bases lying between them. The germline V gene has CDR1 SGHRS and CDR2 YFSETQ. CDR3 coding DNA: TGCGCCAGCAGCTGGGAGGGGGTGAGCTCTGGAAACACCATATATTTT. Its translation is CASSWEGVSSGNTIYF.

This clone occurred a few times. A junction boundary mismatches the germline segment, possibly from a read error. The chain carries TRBV19 and TRBJ1-2; D remains ambiguous. This CDR3 is built from 11 residues. Germline V gene data show CDR1 as LNHDA and CDR2 as SQIVND (reference sequence). The CDR3 DNA is TGTGCCAGTAGTATAGACAGGTCGGTCGACTTC. It translates to CASSIDRSVDF.

This sequence joins TRBV5-5 and TRBJ1-4, with 7 bases matching TRBD1. Germline V CDR1 and CDR2: SGHKS, YYEKEE (reference sequence). The trim removed 0 bases at V and 4 bases at J, leaving 6 bases unmatched. The CDR3 has 16 residues. CDR3 region: CASSLVGQRDNEKLFF. The CDR3 nucleotides are TGTGCCAGCAGCTTGGTGGGACAGCGAGATAATGAAAAACTGTTTTTT.

This clone was detected a few times. The chain links TRBV18 to TRBJ1-2; TRBD1 is a possible D gene (6 bases). The ends were cut back, 2 bases at V and 2 bases at J, with 6 bases in the middle. The CDR3 sequence is 13 residues long. Germline CDR1 KGHSH, CDR2 LQKENI. CDR3 region: CASSPGQNYGYTF. The CDR3 DNA reads TGTGCCAGCTCACCAGGACAGAACTATGGCTACACCTTC. The whole variable domain, filled in from reference TRBV18 and TRBJ1-2, reads NAGVMQNPRHLVRRRGQEARLRCSPMKGHSHVYWYRQLPEEGLKFMVYLQKENIIDESGMPKERFSAEFPKEGPSILRIQQVVRGDSAAYFCASSPGQNYGYTFGSGTRLTVV.

The sample holds a few counts of this clone. The chain is built from TRBV7-9 and TRBJ1-2, with 9 bases that match TRBD1. CDR3 length: 16 residues. Germline lookup yields CDR1 SEHNR and CDR2 FQNEAQ (reference sequence). V lost 0 bases, J lost 1 base, and 3 bases stayed unmatched. CDR3 loop: CASSLATGGFNYGYTF. DNA of the CDR3: TGTGCCAGCAGCTTAGCCACAGGGGGCTTTAACTATGGCTACACCTTC.

The chain couples TRBV7-2 to TRBJ2-5; TRBD2 matches 9 bases. This CDR3 has 19 amino acids. V was clipped by 5 bases and J by 2 bases; unmatched bases: 18. The germline CDR1 and CDR2 sequences are SGHTA and FQGNSA. The CDR3 spells CASSPFFLISGGSQETQYF. In DNA, the CDR3 is TGTGCCAGCAGCCCTTTTTTTTTGATTAGCGGGGGTTCACAAGAGACCCAGTACTTC.

This sequence joins TRBV6-5 and TRBJ2-1; D is uncertain. Germline CDR1 reads MNHEY; CDR2 reads SVGAGI. V gave up 2 bases and J gave up 4 bases, with 9 bases separating them. This CDR3 region has 14 residues. For the CDR3, the DNA is TGTGCCAGCAGTTACCAGCATCCGTACAATGAGCAGTTCTTC. This translates into CASSYQHPYNEQFF.

This clone is labeled medium-sized. J is TRBJ1-4 and V is TRBV16; TRBD1 aligns across 8 bases. The CDR3 runs to 13 residues. V lost 4 bases, J lost 8 bases, and 3 bases stayed unmatched. The germline CDR1 and CDR2 sequences are KGHSY and FQNENV. CDR3 coding DNA: TGTGCCAGCAGCCCGGACAGGGTAGAAAAACTGTTTTTT. It yields the protein CASSPDRVEKLFF. Filled out from reference TRBV16 and TRBJ1-4, the complete variable domain reads GEEVAQTPKHLVRGEGQKAKLYCAPIKGHSYVFWYQQVLKNEFKFLISFQNENVFDETGMPKERFSAKCLPNSPCSLEIQATKLEDSAVYFCASSPDRVEKLFFGSGTQLSVL.

This chain joins TRBV27 and TRBJ2-3; D gene uncertain. This CDR3 is 13 amino acids long. CDR1 is MNHEY, CDR2 SMNVEV, per germline (reference sequence). Trimming removed 5 bases from V and 4 bases from J, with 10 bases in between. The CDR3 DNA follows: TGTGCCAGCAGTCCCCAAAGGGCAGATACGCAGTATTTT. Its protein product is CASSPQRADTQYF.

There are a few counts of this clone. The chain combines TRBV4-2 with TRBJ1-6, with D perhaps TRBD1 (5 bases). This CDR3 contains 18 residues. Germline lookup yields CDR1 LGHNA and CDR2 YNFKEQ. The germline V and J ends were trimmed by 1 base and 2 bases, with 15 bases remaining between them. The CDR3 nucleotides are TGTGCCAGCAGCCAAGGGGGCCCAGGTACAACCTATAATTCACCCCTCCACTTT. Its protein is CASSQGGPGTTYNSPLHF.

V and J are TRBV28 and TRBJ1-1; D remains ambiguous. V lost 6 bases, J lost 6 bases, and 8 bases lay in between. Germline assignment: CDR1 MDHEN and CDR2 SYDVKM. This CDR3 is 11 amino acids long. CDR3 amino acids: CASRGKPEAFF. The CDR3 region has the DNA TGTGCCAGCAGGGGAAAGCCTGAAGCTTTCTTT. Variable domain in full (rest from reference TRBV28 and TRBJ1-1): DVKVTQSSRYLVKRTGEKVFLECVQDMDHENMFWYRQDPGLGLRLIYFSYDVKMKEKGDIPEGYSVSREKKERFSLILESASTNQTSMYLCASRGKPEAFFGQGTRLTVV.

This chain links TRBV25-1 with TRBJ2-3; the match to TRBD1 covers 8 bases. The CDR3 spans 15 residues. The V gene's germline CDR1 is MGHDK and CDR2 SYGVNS. The junction had 3 bases not matched to a gene; V was cut back by 3 bases and J by 1 base. In DNA form, the CDR3 reads TGTGCCAGCAGTGAGATGACAGGGGGCACAGATACGCAGTATTTT. This gives the protein CASSEMTGGTDTQYF.